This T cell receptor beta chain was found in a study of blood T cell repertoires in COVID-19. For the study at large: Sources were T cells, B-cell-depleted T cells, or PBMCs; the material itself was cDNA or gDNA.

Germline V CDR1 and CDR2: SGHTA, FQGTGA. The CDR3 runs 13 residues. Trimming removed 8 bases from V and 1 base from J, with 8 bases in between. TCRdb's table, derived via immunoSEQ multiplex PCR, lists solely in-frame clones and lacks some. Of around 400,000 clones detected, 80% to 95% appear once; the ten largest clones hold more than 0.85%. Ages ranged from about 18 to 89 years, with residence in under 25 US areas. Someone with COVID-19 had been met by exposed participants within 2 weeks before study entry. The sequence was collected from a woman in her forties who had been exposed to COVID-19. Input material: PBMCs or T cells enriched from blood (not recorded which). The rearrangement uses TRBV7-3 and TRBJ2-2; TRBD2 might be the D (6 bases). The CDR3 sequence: CASRRGNTGELFF. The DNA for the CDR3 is TGTGCCAGCCGGAGGGGGAACACCGGGGAGCTGTTTTTT.